This T cell receptor (beta chain) was documented in a study of human T cells and chemical hapten exposure. From the RACE reads, TCRdb called clonotypes with MiXCR, one entry per CDR3 protein. The data contain fewer than 70,000 distinct CDR3 sequences, over 9.5% of them singletons. CDR3 length equals 14 residues. The trim removed 6 bases at V and 1 base at J, leaving 5 bases unmatched. The time point here: pre-sensitization, week 0. Regarding treatment: therapeutic diphenylcyclopropenone sensitization with weekly scalp DPC. Patches went on only after blood had been drawn each time. The TCR sequence derives from a woman aged 45-60 years with alopecia areata. Some clones in this sample may be carry-over from other donors' samples. This specimen was whole blood, taken in connection with sensitization to the hapten diphenylcyclopropenone (DPC). The chain couples TRBV12-3 or TRBV12-4 to TRBJ2-5; 7 bases are shared with TRBD2. This chain's CDR3 is CASRFSGGQETQYF. The CDR3 nucleotides read TGTGCCAGCAGATTCTCGGGGGGCCAAGAGACCCAGTACTTC.